The source of this TCR beta chain is a study of cytotoxic CD8 clonotypes in ibrutinib-treated CLL. General study points: Progressing and sustained-remission patients had different sampling times.

Per germline, CDR1 SGHNT and CDR2 YYREEE (reference sequence). Trimming removed 0 bases at V and 5 bases at J, with 5 bases between. This CDR3 contains 12 residues. The repertoire was sequenced with immunoSEQ multiplex PCR; TCRdb's copy has only in-frame clones and lacks some. This repertoire shows over 250,000 clones, less than 85% found once; its top ten account for around 5.3%. Remarks on this clone: The antigen remains unidentified.

Sequencing used PBMCs, obtained at disease progression, from a patient treated with ibrutinib. The receptor's source is a human donor with chronic lymphocytic leukemia. The chain combines TRBV5-4 with TRBJ1-2; D is undetermined. CDR3 nucleotides: TGTGCCAGCAGCTTGGCACTTTATGGCTACACCTTC. It is translated as CASSLALYGYTF.